This TCR beta chain is from a study of tumor and adjacent non-tumor tissue in lung cancer. Study in general: There were 12 adenocarcinoma, a couple of squamous cell carcinoma and 1 small cell lung cancer cases.

RNA was extracted from bulk tissue without any cell sorting. Study conclusions and caveats: Shorter survival was associated with higher TCR diversity in tumors.

CDR3 size: 13 residues. CDR1 is DFQATT and CDR2 is SNEGSKA in the germline V gene (reference sequence). After removal of 3 bases from V and 8 bases from J, the junction contained 10 bases not matched to a gene. As for this clonotype: The target antigen is unknown.

Three rounds of nested PCR, following a modified ARM-PCR protocol, produced the TCRbeta library. MiXCR was run by TCRdb on the multiplex PCR reads, yielding one entry per CDR3 protein. The repertoire consists of 120,000 to 150,000 distinct CDR3 sequences, with approximately 66% occurring once and the leading ten covering around a sixth. The origin of this receptor is a man aged 55 to 70 with small cell lung cancer. V gene TRBV20-1 combines with J gene TRBJ2-7; 7 positions agree with TRBD2. Sequencing used lung tumor tissue. The CDR3 bases are TGCAGTGCTAGTGAACCGGGACTATGGCAGCAGTACTTC. Translated, it gives CSASEPGLWQQYF.